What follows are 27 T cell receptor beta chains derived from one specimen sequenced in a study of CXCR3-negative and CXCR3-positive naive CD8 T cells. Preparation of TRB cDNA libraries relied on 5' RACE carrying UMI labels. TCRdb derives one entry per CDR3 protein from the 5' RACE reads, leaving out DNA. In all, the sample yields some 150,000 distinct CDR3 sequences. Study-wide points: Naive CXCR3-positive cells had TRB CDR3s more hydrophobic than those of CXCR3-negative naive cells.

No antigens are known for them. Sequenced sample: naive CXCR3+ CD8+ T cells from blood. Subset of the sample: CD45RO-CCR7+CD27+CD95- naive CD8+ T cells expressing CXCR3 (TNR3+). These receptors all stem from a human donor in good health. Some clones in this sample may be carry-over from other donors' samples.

This CDR3 is CASSSSLGFEAFF. The chain couples TRBV5-5 to TRBJ1-1. The CDR3 sequence is 13 residues long. The V gene's germline CDR1 is SGHKS and CDR2 YYEKEE (reference sequence).

This CDR3 is CASSGGYTEAFF. This chain uses TRBV27 with TRBJ1-1. CDR3 size: 12 residues. Germline CDR1 reads MNHEY; CDR2 reads SMNVEV (reference sequence).

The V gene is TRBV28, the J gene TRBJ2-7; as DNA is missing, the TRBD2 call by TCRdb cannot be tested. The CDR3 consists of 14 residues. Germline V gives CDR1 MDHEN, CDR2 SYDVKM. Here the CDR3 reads CASKAQGSSYEQYF.

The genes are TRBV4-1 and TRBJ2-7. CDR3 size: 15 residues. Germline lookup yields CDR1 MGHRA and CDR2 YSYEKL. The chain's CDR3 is CASSQDRDAAYEQYF.

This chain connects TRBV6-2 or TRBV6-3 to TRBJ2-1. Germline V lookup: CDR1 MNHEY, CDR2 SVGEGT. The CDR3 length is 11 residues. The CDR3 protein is CASSSLGIQFF.

The CDR3 region is CASSLTGVTGELFF. The rearrangement joins TRBV28 to TRBJ2-2; TCRdb lists TRBD1, though no DNA is available to test this call. CDR3 length: 14 amino acids. The germline V gene has CDR1 MDHEN and CDR2 SYDVKM. Looking up the rest from reference TRBV28 and TRBJ2-2 gives the full variable domain: DVKVTQSSRYLVKRTGEKVFLECVQDMDHENMFWYRQDPGLGLRLIYFSYDVKMKEKGDIPEGYSVSREKKERFSLILESASTNQTSMYLCASSLTGVTGELFFGEGSRLTVL.

CDR3 residues: CASSLAYRGSGDNEQFF. The chain combines TRBV5-1 with TRBJ2-1; TCRdb's D call of TRBD2 is untestable without DNA. Germline CDR1 is SGHRS and CDR2 is YFSETQ. The CDR3 extends over 17 amino acids.

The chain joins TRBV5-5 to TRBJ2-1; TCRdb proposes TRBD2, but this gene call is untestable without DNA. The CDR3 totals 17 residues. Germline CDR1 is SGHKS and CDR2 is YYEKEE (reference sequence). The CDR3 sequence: CASSLEEVAGVNNEQFF.

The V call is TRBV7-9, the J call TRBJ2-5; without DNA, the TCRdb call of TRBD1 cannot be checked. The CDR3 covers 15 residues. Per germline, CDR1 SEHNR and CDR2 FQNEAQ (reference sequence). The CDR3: CASSFPDRGEETQYF.

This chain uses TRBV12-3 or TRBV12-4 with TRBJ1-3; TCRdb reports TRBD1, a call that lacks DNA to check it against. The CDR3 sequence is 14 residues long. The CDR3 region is CASSLTAGGNTIYF.

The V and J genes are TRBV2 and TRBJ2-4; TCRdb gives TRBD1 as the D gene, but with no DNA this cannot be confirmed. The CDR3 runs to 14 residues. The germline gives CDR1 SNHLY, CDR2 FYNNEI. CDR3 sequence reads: CASSEAGAENIQYF.

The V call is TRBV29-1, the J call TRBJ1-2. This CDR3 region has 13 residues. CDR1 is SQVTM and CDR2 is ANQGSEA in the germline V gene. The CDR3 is CSVLALSNYGYTF.

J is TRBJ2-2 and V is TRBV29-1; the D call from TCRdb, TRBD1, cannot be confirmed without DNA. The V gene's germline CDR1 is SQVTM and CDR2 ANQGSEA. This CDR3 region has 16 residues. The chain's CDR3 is CSVVRGDTASAGELFF.

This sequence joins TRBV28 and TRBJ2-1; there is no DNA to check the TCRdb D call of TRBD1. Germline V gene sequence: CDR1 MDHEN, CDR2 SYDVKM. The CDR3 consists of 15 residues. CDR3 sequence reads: CASSLPGQGAYEQFF. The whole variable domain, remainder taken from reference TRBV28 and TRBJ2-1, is DVKVTQSSRYLVKRTGEKVFLECVQDMDHENMFWYRQDPGLGLRLIYFSYDVKMKEKGDIPEGYSVSREKKERFSLILESASTNQTSMYLCASSLPGQGAYEQFFGPGTRLTVL.

CDR3 residues: CASSLFDTFQDEQYF. The gene calls are TRBV5-1 and TRBJ2-7. CDR1 is SGHRS, CDR2 YFSETQ, per germline. CDR3 length: 15 residues.

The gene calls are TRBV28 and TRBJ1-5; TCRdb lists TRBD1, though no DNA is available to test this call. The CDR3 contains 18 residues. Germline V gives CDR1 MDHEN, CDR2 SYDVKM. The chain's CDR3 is CASSLSYRQGYSNQPQHF.

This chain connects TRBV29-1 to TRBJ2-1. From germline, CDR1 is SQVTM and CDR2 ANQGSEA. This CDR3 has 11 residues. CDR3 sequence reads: CSVESGWEQFF.

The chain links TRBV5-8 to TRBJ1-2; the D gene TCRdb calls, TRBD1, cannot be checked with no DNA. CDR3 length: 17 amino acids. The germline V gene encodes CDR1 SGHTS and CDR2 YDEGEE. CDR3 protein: CASSFSPSTGGFDGYTF.

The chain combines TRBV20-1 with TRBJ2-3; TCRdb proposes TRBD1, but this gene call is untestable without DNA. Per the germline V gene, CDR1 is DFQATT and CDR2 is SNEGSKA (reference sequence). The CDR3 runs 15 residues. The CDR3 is CSARDQPRGWDTQYF.

CDR3: CASSSQGGDEQYF. The chain links TRBV4-1 to TRBJ2-7; the TRBD1 assignment by TCRdb is unverifiable without DNA. CDR1 is MGHRA and CDR2 is YSYEKL in the germline V gene. The CDR3 extends over 13 amino acids.

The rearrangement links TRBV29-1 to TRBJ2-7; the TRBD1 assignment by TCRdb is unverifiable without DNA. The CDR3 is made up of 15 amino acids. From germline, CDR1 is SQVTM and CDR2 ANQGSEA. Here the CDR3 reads CSVEQTGAPYYEQYF.

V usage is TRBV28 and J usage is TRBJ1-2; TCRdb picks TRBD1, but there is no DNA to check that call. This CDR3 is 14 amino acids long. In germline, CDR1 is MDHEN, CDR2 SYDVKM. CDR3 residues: CASSPWTGMNGYTF.

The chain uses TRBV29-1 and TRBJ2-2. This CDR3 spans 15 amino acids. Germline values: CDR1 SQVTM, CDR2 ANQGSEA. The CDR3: CSVLGQLSNTGELFF.

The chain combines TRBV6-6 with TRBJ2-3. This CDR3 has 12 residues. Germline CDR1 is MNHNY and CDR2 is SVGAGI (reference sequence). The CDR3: CASSLYRDTQYF.

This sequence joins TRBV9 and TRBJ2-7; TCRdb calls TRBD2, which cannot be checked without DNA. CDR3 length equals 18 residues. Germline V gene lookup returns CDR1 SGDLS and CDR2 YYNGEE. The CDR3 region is CASTPGLAGVVGDYEQYF.

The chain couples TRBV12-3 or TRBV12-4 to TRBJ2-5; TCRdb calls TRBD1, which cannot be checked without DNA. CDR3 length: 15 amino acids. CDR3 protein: CASSWGQGGRETQYF.

The CDR3 sequence: CAIDGGAGGNSYNEQFF. The V gene is TRBV12-3 or TRBV12-4, the J gene TRBJ2-1; TCRdb returns TRBD1, unconfirmable since there is no DNA. CDR3 length: 17 residues.